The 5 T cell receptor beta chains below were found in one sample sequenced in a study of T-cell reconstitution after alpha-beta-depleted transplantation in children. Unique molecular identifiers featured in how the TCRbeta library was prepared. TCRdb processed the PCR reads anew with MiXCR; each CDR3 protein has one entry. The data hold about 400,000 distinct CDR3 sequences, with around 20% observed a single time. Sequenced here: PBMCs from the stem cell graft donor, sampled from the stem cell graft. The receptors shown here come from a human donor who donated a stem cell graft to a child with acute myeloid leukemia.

The CDR3 is CASSFRTANSPLHF. The CDR3 DNA follows: TGTGCCAGCAGTTTTAGAACAGCCAATTCACCCCTCCACTTT. This rearrangement joins TRBV27 to TRBJ1-6; D unclear. CDR3 length equals 14 residues. The germline V and J ends were trimmed by 3 bases and 7 bases, with 10 bases remaining between them. Per the germline V gene, CDR1 is MNHEY and CDR2 is SMNVEV (reference sequence).

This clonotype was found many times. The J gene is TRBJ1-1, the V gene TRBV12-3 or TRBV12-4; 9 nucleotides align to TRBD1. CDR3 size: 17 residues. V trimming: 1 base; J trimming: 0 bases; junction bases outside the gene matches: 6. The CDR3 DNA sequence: TGTGCCAGCAGTTTAGAGACAGGGGGGCGGATGAACACTGAAGCTTTCTTT. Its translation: CASSLETGGRMNTEAFF.

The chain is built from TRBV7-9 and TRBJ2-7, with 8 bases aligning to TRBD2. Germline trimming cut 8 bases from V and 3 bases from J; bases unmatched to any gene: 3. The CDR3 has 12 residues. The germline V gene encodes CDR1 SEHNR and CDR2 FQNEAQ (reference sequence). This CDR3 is CASGREGYEQYF. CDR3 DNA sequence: TGTGCCAGCGGCCGGGAGGGCTACGAGCAGTACTTC. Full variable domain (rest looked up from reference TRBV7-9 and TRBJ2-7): DTGVSQNPRHKITKRGQNVTFRCDPISEHNRLYWYRQTLGQGPEFLTYFQNEAQLEKSRLLSDRFSAERPKGSFSTLEIQRTEQGDSAMYLCASGREGYEQYFGPGTRLTVT.

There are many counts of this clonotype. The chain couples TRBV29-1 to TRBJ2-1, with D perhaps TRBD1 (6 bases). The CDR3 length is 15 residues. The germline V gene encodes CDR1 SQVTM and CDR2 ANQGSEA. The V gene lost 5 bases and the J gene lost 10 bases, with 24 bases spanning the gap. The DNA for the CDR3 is TGCAGCGTTTCAACGACAGGAGTGGTGACTGGGGAGCAGTTCTTC. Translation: CSVSTTGVVTGEQFF.

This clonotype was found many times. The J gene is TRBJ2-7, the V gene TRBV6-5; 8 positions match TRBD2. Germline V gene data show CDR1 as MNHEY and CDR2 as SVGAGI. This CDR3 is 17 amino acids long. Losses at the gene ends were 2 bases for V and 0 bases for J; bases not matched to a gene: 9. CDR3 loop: CASSYPGIGTSSYEQYF. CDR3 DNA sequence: TGTGCCAGCAGTTACCCCGGGATCGGGACTAGCTCCTACGAGCAGTACTTC.